What follows is one T cell receptor (beta chain) and its context. Its antigen is unknown. The CDR3 extends over 15 amino acids. V lost 8 bases to trimming and J lost 3 bases, with 17 bases between them. Germline CDR1 reads SGHKS; CDR2 reads YYEKEE (reference sequence). TCR beta cDNA was reverse-transcribed from about 500 ng of total RNA. The reaction used a constant-region primer and ProtoScript II reverse transcriptase. Modified slightly, ARM-PCR produced TCR beta libraries over three nested multiplex PCR rounds. Each of the first two PCR rounds ran roughly 9 cycles with TRBV1-TRBV30 forward and C-beta reverse primers. In TCRdb, the multiplex PCR reads were re-called with MiXCR into one record per CDR3 protein. The table lists about 74,000 distinct CDR3 sequences, roughly two thirds of them singletons. The sample comes from a study of tumor-infiltrating lymphocytes in primary liver carcinoma. Study-level results: Tumor top-250-clone fractions significantly exceeded those of blood (p = 0.039). Lesser overlap characterized tumor-adjacent and tumor-blood pairs relative to tumor region pairs.

DNA and RNA were both co-extracted from about 19-30 mg of bulk tissue that had not been sorted. Tumors were each sampled at five separate regions. This sequence joins TRBV5-5 and TRBJ2-2; tentatively, D is TRBD1 (6 bases). The clonotype was recovered from a man between 35 and 55 years old with primary liver carcinoma and hepatitis B virus infection. The specimen sequenced was liver tumor tissue from sampling region 4. The subset here: tumor region T4, right-lateral pole. CDR3 nucleotides: TGTGCCAGGAACTTGTCAGGGGAACACACCGGGGAGCTGTTTTTT. This encodes CARNLSGEHTGELFF.